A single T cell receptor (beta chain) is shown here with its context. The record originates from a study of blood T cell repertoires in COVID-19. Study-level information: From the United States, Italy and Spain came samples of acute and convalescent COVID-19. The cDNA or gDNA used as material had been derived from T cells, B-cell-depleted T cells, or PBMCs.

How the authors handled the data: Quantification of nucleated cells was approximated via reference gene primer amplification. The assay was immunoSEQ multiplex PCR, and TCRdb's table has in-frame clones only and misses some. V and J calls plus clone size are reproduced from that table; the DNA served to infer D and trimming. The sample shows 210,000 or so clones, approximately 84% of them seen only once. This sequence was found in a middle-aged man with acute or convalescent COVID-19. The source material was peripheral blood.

The CDR3 reads CASSFGGRGNTEAFF. The CDR3 region has the DNA TGTGCCAGCAGCTTTGGGGGCCGTGGAAACACTGAAGCTTTCTTT. The chain joins TRBV5-4 to TRBJ1-1; a possible D gene is TRBD1 (6 bases). The germline V and J ends were trimmed by 2 bases and 2 bases, with 13 bases remaining between them. This CDR3 spans 15 amino acids. Germline V gene sequence: CDR1 SGHNT, CDR2 YYREEE (reference sequence).